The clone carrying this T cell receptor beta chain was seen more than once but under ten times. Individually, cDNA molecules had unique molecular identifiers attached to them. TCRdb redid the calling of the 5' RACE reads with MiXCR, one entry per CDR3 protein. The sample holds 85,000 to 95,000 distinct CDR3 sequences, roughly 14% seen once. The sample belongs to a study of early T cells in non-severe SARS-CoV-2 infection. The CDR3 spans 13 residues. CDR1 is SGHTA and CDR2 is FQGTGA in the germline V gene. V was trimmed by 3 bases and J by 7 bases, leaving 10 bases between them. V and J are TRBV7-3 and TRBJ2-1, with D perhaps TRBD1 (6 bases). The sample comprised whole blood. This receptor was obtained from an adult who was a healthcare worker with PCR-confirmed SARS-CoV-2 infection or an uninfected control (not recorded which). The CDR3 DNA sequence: TGTGCCAGCAGCTTTCAACAGGGTAATGAGCAGTTCTTC. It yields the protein CASSFQQGNEQFF. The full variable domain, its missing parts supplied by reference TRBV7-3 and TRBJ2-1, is GAGVSQTPSNKVTEKGKYVELRCDPISGHTALYWYRQSLGQGPEFLIYFQGTGAADDSGLPNDRFFAVRPEGSVSTLKIQRTERGDSAVYLCASSFQQGNEQFFGPGTRLTVL.